Listed here is a single T cell receptor beta chain. The CDR3 is 16 residues long. V was clipped by 8 bases and J by 4 bases, with 23 bases between them. Germline CDR1 SNHLY, CDR2 FYNNEI. The data derive from a study of technical replicates of blood from several donors. Using immunoSEQ multiplex PCR, the repertoire was profiled, and TCRdb retains in-frame clones only, with some absent. The sample carries 85,000 to 100,000 clones, 95% recorded once. The chain uses TRBV2 and TRBJ1-1, with D hard to call. The clonotype originates from a human donor in good health. The sequenced material came from T cells isolated from PBMCs. The CDR3 sequence: CASGIYEEVVSTEAFF. As DNA, the CDR3 is TGTGCCAGCGGGATTTATGAGGAGGTGGTTTCCACTGAAGCTTTCTTT.